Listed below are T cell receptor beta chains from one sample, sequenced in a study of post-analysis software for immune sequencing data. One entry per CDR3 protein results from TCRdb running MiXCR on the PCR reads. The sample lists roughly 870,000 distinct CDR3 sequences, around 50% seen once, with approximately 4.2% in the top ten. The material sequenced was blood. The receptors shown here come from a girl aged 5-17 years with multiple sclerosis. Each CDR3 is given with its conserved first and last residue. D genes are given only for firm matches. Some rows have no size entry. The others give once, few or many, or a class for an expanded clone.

TGTGCCGGCCTAGTCGGGTTCGACGAGCAGTACTTC	CAGLVGFDEQYF	TRBJ2-7	.	.	TRBV6-9
TGTGCCAGCAGCCGTAAAACTGGCCTGAACTACGAGCAGTACTTC	CASSRKTGLNYEQYF	TRBJ2-7	.	.	TRBV14
TGTGTCATCAGTGAGTCCCGACAGGGTCATGGAGATACGCAGTATTTT	CVISESRQGHGDTQYF	TRBJ2-3	TRBD1	.	TRBV10-3
TGTGCCAGCAGTGGGGGACCTAGCGGGAGGGTTTCTATGGAGCAGTTCTTC	CASSGGPSGRVSMEQFF	TRBJ2-1	TRBD2	.	TRBV12-3/TRBV12-4
TGTGCCATCAGTGACTCCCGGGACAGGGGGACTGAAGCTTTCTTT	CAISDSRDRGTEAFF	TRBJ1-1	TRBD1	.	TRBV10-3
TGTGCCATCACCTCCCGGGACGGGAGCTACACCTTC	CAITSRDGSYTF	TRBJ1-2	.	.	TRBV10-3
TGCAGCGTTGTAGACACCATGATATTCGGGTATCGCTACACCTTC	CSVVDTMIFGYRYTF	TRBJ1-2	.	.	TRBV29-1
TGTGCCAGCAGCTTGAACTACCAGGGGTCAGATACGCAGTATTTT	CASSLNYQGSDTQYF	TRBJ2-3	.	once	TRBV5-5
TGTGCCAGCAGTCGACGGACAGCTAGCCAAAAGAACTATGGCTACACCTTC	CASSRRTASQKNYGYTF	TRBJ1-2	.	.	TRBV6-1
TGCAGTGCTAGAGGGTGGACAGGGGTCTCGGACGAGCAGTACTTC	CSARGWTGVSDEQYF	TRBJ2-7	TRBD1	few	TRBV20-1
TGTGCCAGCAGACAAGCGGGAGGGGACACCTACGAGCAGTACTTC	CASRQAGGDTYEQYF	TRBJ2-7	TRBD2	.	TRBV12-3/TRBV12-4
TGTGCCAGCAGCCAGAGGACTAGCGGGCCCTACAATGAGCAGTTCTTC	CASSQRTSGPYNEQFF	TRBJ2-1	TRBD2	.	TRBV3-1
TGTGCCAGCAGAATCCTAAGGACAGGGGAGACCCAGTACTTC	CASRILRTGETQYF	TRBJ2-5	TRBD1	.	TRBV5-6
TGTGCCAGCAGCCCACCAGGGACAGGGTTAGATCAGTACTTC	CASSPPGTGLDQYF	TRBJ2-7	TRBD1	.	TRBV7-6
TGTGCCAGCAGGACTAAGCGCCCTCCTTACAATGAGCAGTTCTTC	CASRTKRPPYNEQFF	TRBJ2-1	.	.	TRBV2
TGCGCCAGCAGCCAACCAGTGGGACAGGGATCTGAGCAGTTCTTC	CASSQPVGQGSEQFF	TRBJ2-1	TRBD1	few	TRBV5-1
TGTGCCAGCAGTAGTGACGTCGCGGGAAACACCATATATTTT	CASSSDVAGNTIYF	TRBJ1-3	.	.	TRBV2
TGTGCCAGCAGCCTGGGACAGGGGATTTACAATGAGCAGGTCTTC	CASSLGQGIYNEQVF	TRBJ2-1	TRBD1	.	TRBV5-5
TGTGCCAGCAGTTTCGATAGCGGGAGTTACAATGAGCAGTTCTTC	CASSFDSGSYNEQFF	TRBJ2-1	TRBD2	.	TRBV27
TGTGCCAGCAGCTCGCTCTACAATGAGCAGTTCTTC	CASSSLYNEQFF	TRBJ2-1	.	few	TRBV7-3
TGTAGTGCCCCATTTAGCGGGACCTCCTACAATGAGCAGTACTTC	CSAPFSGTSYNEQYF	TRBJ2-7	TRBD2	.	TRBV20-1
TGTGCCAGCAGTGACGGACAGGAGAACACTGAAGCTTTCTTT	CASSDGQENTEAFF	TRBJ1-1	TRBD1	.	TRBV6-1
TGTGCCAGCAGCTTAGAATTTGCAAACCAAGAGACCCAGTACTTC	CASSLEFANQETQYF	TRBJ2-5	.	.	TRBV11-2
TGTGCCAGCAGCTTAGAGGGGCAGACAGGGGACCCTGAAGCTTTCTTT	CASSLEGQTGDPEAFF	TRBJ1-1	TRBD1	few	TRBV7-2
TGTGCCAGCAGCTTAGAGAGGGGGCGACCGAGCTCCTACAATGAGCAGTTCTTC	CASSLERGRPSSYNEQFF	TRBJ2-1	TRBD1	once	TRBV7-3
TGCAGCGTTGATTCCGCAGGCACCCCCCAGCAGCAGTACTTC	CSVDSAGTPQQQYF	TRBJ2-7	.	few	TRBV29-1
TGCGCCAGCAGCTCCTCCGGGAGCCGGGAGACCCAGTACTTC	CASSSSGSRETQYF	TRBJ2-5	.	.	TRBV5-1
TGTGCCAGCAGTGGAGAGTTCCACCCCATGGGTGAGCAGTACTTC	CASSGEFHPMGEQYF	TRBJ2-4	.	.	TRBV2
TGTGCCAGTACCCCCAGCCGACCGAATAGCAATCAGCCCCAGCATTTT	CASTPSRPNSNQPQHF	TRBJ1-5	.	.	TRBV19
TGTACCAGCAGCTTAATCACCGTGACTACAAACAATGAGCAGTACTTC	CTSSLITVTTNNEQYF	TRBJ2-7	.	.	TRBV7-8
TGCGCCAGCAGCTTGGAACAGGGGGCTAATGGCTACACCTTC	CASSLEQGANGYTF	TRBJ1-2	TRBD1	few	TRBV5-1
TGTGCCAGCATCCCGGTGGGGGGGTCTGGGGCCAACGTCCTGACTTTC	CASIPVGGSGANVLTF	TRBJ2-6	TRBD2	.	TRBV5-5
TGCGCCAGCAGCCAAGATTTATTAGCGGGAGGCACCTACGAGCAGTACTTC	CASSQDLLAGGTYEQYF	TRBJ2-7	TRBD2	.	TRBV4-1
TGTGCCAGCAGCCAAGGAGCCAGATCCTACGAGCAGTACTTC	CASSQGARSYEQYF	TRBJ2-7	.	few	TRBV3-1
TGTGCCAGCAGCGCCGGGACAGGGGGGTCCGGGGAGCTGTTTTTT	CASSAGTGGSGELFF	TRBJ2-2	TRBD1	.	TRBV11-3